This TCR beta chain was found in a study of CD8 T cells in ankylosing spondylitis. Quantitative 5'-RACE with molecular barcodes produced the TCR beta libraries. TCRdb re-called the 5' RACE reads with MiXCR, one entry per CDR3 protein. Of 340,000 or so distinct CDR3 sequences in the sample, around 15% were seen once. This CDR3 has 14 amino acids. Between the trimmed V and J ends, which lost 0 bases and 0 bases, there was a span of 7 bases. Germline assignment: CDR1 SGHDT and CDR2 YYEEEE. Whole-study results and caveats: Earlier studies detected some motif variants in reactive arthritis synovial fluid and blood.

Turning to this clonotype: No antigen is known for it.

This clonotype was sampled from a male donor with ankylosing spondylitis or in good health (not recorded which). This chain joins TRBV5-6 and TRBJ2-7; the D is unclear. Material: blood, either unsorted or a sorted T cell fraction (not recorded which). The CDR3 nucleotides read TGTGCCAGCAGCTTGGATCCTCTCTCCTACGAGCAGTACTTC. It translates to CASSLDPLSYEQYF.